The rows below give T cell receptor beta chains drawn from one sample of a study of cytomegalovirus exposure and HLA in healthy donors. Here immunoSEQ multiplex PCR was the method, and the copy in TCRdb shows in-frame clones only, minus some. The table includes about 220,000 clones, about 89% detected once. The sequencing input was PBMCs. These receptors all come from a young woman in good health and CMV-seronegative. Each CDR3 is given with its conserved first and last residue. The D gene is left open where the match is weak. Not all rows give a size; the values are once, few, many and, for expanded clones, a class.

j_gene: TRBJ2-1; v_gene: TRBV9; d_gene: NA; abundance: NA; CDR3aa: CASSGPGGFFYNEQFF; CDR3nt: TGTGCCAGCAGCGGCCCCGGCGGGTTTTTCTACAATGAGCAGTTCTTC
j_gene: TRBJ1-1; v_gene: TRBV7-9; d_gene: NA; abundance: NA; CDR3aa: CASSHLELTENTEAFF; CDR3nt: TGTGCCAGCAGCCACCTGGAGTTGACCGAAAACACTGAAGCTTTCTTT
j_gene: TRBJ1-2; v_gene: TRBV12-5; d_gene: TRBD1; abundance: NA; CDR3aa: CASGLPGQYPYGYTF; CDR3nt: TGTGCTAGTGGTTTACCGGGACAGTATCCCTATGGCTACACCTTC
j_gene: TRBJ1-5; v_gene: TRBV27; d_gene: TRBD1; abundance: NA; CDR3aa: CASSWTGTGFDPQHF; CDR3nt: TGTGCCAGCAGTTGGACCGGGACAGGGTTCGACCCCCAGCATTTT
j_gene: TRBJ1-5; v_gene: TRBV27; d_gene: NA; abundance: NA; CDR3aa: CASSRKSGDNSRFNQPQHF; CDR3nt: TGTGCCAGCAGCCGGAAATCCGGGGACAACTCCCGCTTCAATCAGCCCCAGCATTTT
j_gene: TRBJ1-1; v_gene: TRBV27; d_gene: NA; abundance: few; CDR3aa: CASSSLLRQISGEAFF; CDR3nt: TGTGCCAGCAGTTCGCTTTTGAGACAGATATCGGGTGAAGCTTTCTTT
j_gene: TRBJ1-5; v_gene: TRBV30; d_gene: TRBD1; abundance: NA; CDR3aa: CAWVQGAGQPQHF; CDR3nt: TGTGCCTGGGTACAGGGGGCTGGTCAGCCCCAGCATTTT
j_gene: TRBJ2-7; v_gene: TRBV19; d_gene: NA; abundance: NA; CDR3aa: CASSITGSHEQYF; CDR3nt: TGTGCCAGTAGTATAACAGGGTCCCACGAGCAGTACTTC
j_gene: TRBJ1-1; v_gene: TRBV4-1; d_gene: TRBD1; abundance: NA; CDR3aa: CASSHNRGANTEAFF; CDR3nt: TGCGCCAGCAGCCATAACAGGGGGGCGAACACTGAAGCTTTCTTT
j_gene: TRBJ2-1; v_gene: TRBV11-2; d_gene: NA; abundance: NA; CDR3aa: CASSPAGENNEQFF; CDR3nt: TGTGCCAGCAGTCCGGCAGGGGAAAACAATGAGCAGTTCTTC
j_gene: TRBJ1-3; v_gene: TRBV15; d_gene: NA; abundance: NA; CDR3aa: CATSRIGGSTIYF; CDR3nt: TGTGCCACCAGCAGAATAGGGGGATCTACCATATATTTT
j_gene: TRBJ2-7; v_gene: TRBV19; d_gene: TRBD1; abundance: NA; CDR3aa: CASSPGQAYEQYF; CDR3nt: TGTGCCAGTAGTCCTGGACAGGCCTACGAGCAGTACTTC
j_gene: TRBJ1-1; v_gene: TRBV19; d_gene: NA; abundance: NA; CDR3aa: CASSHLGRVSTEAFF; CDR3nt: TGTGCCAGTAGTCACCTCGGCAGGGTGAGCACTGAAGCTTTCTTT
j_gene: TRBJ1-1; v_gene: TRBV9; d_gene: TRBD1; abundance: few; CDR3aa: CASTDRTGTEAFF; CDR3nt: TGTGCCAGCACCGATCGGACAGGGACTGAAGCTTTCTTT
j_gene: TRBJ2-1; v_gene: TRBV2; d_gene: TRBD1; abundance: NA; CDR3aa: CASIQTGPYNEQFF; CDR3nt: TGTGCCAGCATTCAGACAGGGCCCTACAATGAGCAGTTCTTC
j_gene: TRBJ2-5; v_gene: TRBV30; d_gene: NA; abundance: NA; CDR3aa: CAWSVRGHPQETQYF; CDR3nt: TGTGCCTGGAGTGTACGCGGACACCCACAAGAGACCCAGTACTTC
j_gene: TRBJ1-1; v_gene: TRBV5-1; d_gene: NA; abundance: NA; CDR3aa: CASSLRLGENTEAFF; CDR3nt: TGCGCCAGCAGCTTAAGGCTCGGGGAGAACACTGAAGCTTTCTTT
j_gene: TRBJ1-3; v_gene: TRBV18; d_gene: TRBD1; abundance: NA; CDR3aa: CASSPRTGATGNTIYF; CDR3nt: TGTGCCAGCTCACCGAGGACAGGGGCCACTGGAAACACCATATATTTT
j_gene: TRBJ2-3; v_gene: TRBV6-1; d_gene: TRBD2; abundance: NA; CDR3aa: CASRYSGTGHTQYF; CDR3nt: TGTGCCAGCAGGTATAGCGGGACGGGGCATACGCAGTATTTT
j_gene: TRBJ1-2; v_gene: TRBV5-1; d_gene: NA; abundance: NA; CDR3aa: CASSSPGANYGYTF; CDR3nt: TGCGCCAGCAGCTCCCCAGGGGCAAACTATGGCTACACCTTC
j_gene: TRBJ1-2; v_gene: TRBV6-1; d_gene: TRBD1; abundance: NA; CDR3aa: CASSSTGGAHYGYTF; CDR3nt: TGTGCCAGCAGTTCTACAGGGGGAGCTCACTATGGCTACACCTTC
j_gene: TRBJ1-2; v_gene: TRBV30; d_gene: TRBD1; abundance: NA; CDR3aa: CAWSARTGSGDGYTF; CDR3nt: TGTGCCTGGAGCGCTCGGACAGGGAGCGGCGATGGCTACACCTTC
j_gene: TRBJ2-2; v_gene: TRBV2; d_gene: TRBD2; abundance: NA; CDR3aa: CAMRLAGEVGELFF; CDR3nt: TGTGCCATGCGACTAGCGGGAGAAGTCGGGGAGCTGTTTTTT
j_gene: TRBJ1-1; v_gene: TRBV6-1; d_gene: NA; abundance: NA; CDR3aa: CASSEEGRWGTEAFF; CDR3nt: TGTGCCAGCAGTGAGGAGGGCAGATGGGGCACTGAAGCTTTCTTT
j_gene: TRBJ2-1; v_gene: TRBV11-2; d_gene: NA; abundance: NA; CDR3aa: CASSPFSPYNEQFF; CDR3nt: TGTGCCAGCAGCCCATTTAGTCCCTACAATGAGCAGTTCTTC
j_gene: TRBJ1-5; v_gene: TRBV2; d_gene: NA; abundance: NA; CDR3aa: CASSGGQGNQPQHF; CDR3nt: TGTGCCAGCAGCGGCGGACAAGGGAATCAGCCCCAGCATTTT
j_gene: TRBJ2-2; v_gene: TRBV6-5; d_gene: NA; abundance: NA; CDR3aa: CASSYRETGELFF; CDR3nt: TGTGCCAGCAGTTACAGGGAGACCGGGGAGCTGTTTTTT
j_gene: TRBJ2-7; v_gene: TRBV10-3; d_gene: TRBD2; abundance: NA; CDR3aa: CAIRSGLAAYEQYF; CDR3nt: TGTGCCATCAGGTCGGGACTAGCGGCCTACGAGCAGTACTTC
j_gene: TRBJ1-1; v_gene: TRBV4-1; d_gene: NA; abundance: NA; CDR3aa: CASSHPTVNTEAFF; CDR3nt: TGCGCCAGCAGCCACCCTACAGTGAACACTGAAGCTTTCTTT
j_gene: TRBJ2-1; v_gene: TRBV29-1; d_gene: TRBD1; abundance: NA; CDR3aa: CSGTGTGYNEQFF; CDR3nt: TGCAGCGGAACCGGGACAGGATACAATGAGCAGTTCTTC